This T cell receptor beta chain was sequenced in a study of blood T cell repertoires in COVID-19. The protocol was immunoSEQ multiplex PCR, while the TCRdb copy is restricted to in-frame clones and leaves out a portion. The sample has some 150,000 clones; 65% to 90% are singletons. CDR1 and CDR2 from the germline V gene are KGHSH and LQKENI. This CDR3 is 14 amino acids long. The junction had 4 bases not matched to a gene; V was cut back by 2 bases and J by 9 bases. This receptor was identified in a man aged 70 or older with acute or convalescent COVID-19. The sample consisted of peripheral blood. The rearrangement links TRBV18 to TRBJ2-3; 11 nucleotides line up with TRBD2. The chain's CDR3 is CASSPDLAGGTQYF. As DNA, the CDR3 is TGTGCCAGCTCACCAGACCTAGCGGGAGGAACGCAGTATTTT.